Each of the 6 T cell receptor beta chains below was sequenced from the same sample in a study of control samples from healthy donors and cancer patients. This table comes from immunoSEQ multiplex PCR, and its TCRdb copy is limited to in-frame clones, with some not included. The profile shows around 110,000 clones, over 90% of them singletons. The sample comprised blood. The receptors here all came from a man aged 30 to 45 in good health.

The chain combines TRBV9 with TRBJ1-6; 12 positions agree with TRBD1. The germline V gene encodes CDR1 SGDLS and CDR2 YYNGEE. The length of the CDR3 is 18 residues. V was pared by 0 bases and J by 5 bases, with 6 bases of the junction left unmatched. The CDR3, as DNA: TGTGCCAGCAGCGTAGGCAGGGGACAGGGGGCAAATAATTCACCCCTCCACTTT. It specifies CASSVGRGQGANNSPLHF.

This sequence joins TRBV6-1 and TRBJ1-5; the match to TRBD1 covers 12 bases. V shed 3 bases, J shed 2 bases, and the junction held 5 bases outside the gene matches. The CDR3 length is 17 residues. Germline-derived CDR1 and CDR2 are MNHNS and SASEGT. CDR3 region: CASSEGQGAWRNQPQHF. The CDR3 DNA follows: TGTGCCAGCAGTGAGGGACAGGGGGCTTGGCGCAATCAGCCCCAGCATTTT.

For this clone: The same CDR3 can be traced to other DNA sequences in this sample. The CDR3 loop reads CASSLMGVTSGANVLTF. The CDR3 region has the DNA TGCGCCAGCAGCTTAATGGGTGTGACATCTGGGGCCAACGTCCTGACTTTC. The rearrangement links TRBV5-1 to TRBJ2-6; D is uncertain. Between the trimmed V and J ends, which lost 2 bases and 1 base, there was a span of 13 bases. CDR1 and CDR2 (germline): SGHRS, YFSETQ. CDR3 length: 17 amino acids.

The chain employs TRBV5-6 and TRBJ1-6; 9 bases match TRBD1. J gave up 3 bases and V 0 bases, and 4 bases lay outside the gene matches. The CDR3 extends over 17 amino acids. Germline V CDR1 and CDR2: SGHDT, YYEEEE. The CDR3: CASSLDRGHYYNSPLHF. Here the CDR3 DNA reads TGTGCCAGCAGCTTGGACAGGGGGCATTACTATAATTCACCCCTCCACTTT.

The V gene is TRBV28, the J gene TRBJ2-7, with TRBD2 identical over 10 bases. CDR3 length equals 18 residues. Unmatched junction bases numbered 19, after V lost 6 bases and J lost 5 bases. Germline V CDR1 and CDR2: MDHEN, SYDVKM. The CDR3 spells CASSRITSGGAFSDEQYF. The DNA of the CDR3 is TGTGCCAGCAGCCGGATTACGAGCGGGGGGGCGTTTAGCGACGAGCAGTACTTC.

This clone occurred once. Other DNA sequences in the same sample also yield this CDR3. The genes are TRBV18 and TRBJ1-2, with D unresolved. From germline, CDR1 is KGHSH and CDR2 LQKENI. The CDR3 contains 13 residues. V was pared by 2 bases and J by 7 bases, with 11 bases between. As DNA, the CDR3 is TGTGCCAGCTCACCATCCGGGTTAGGTGGCTACACCTTC. It translates to CASSPSGLGGYTF. The full variable domain, its missing parts supplied by reference TRBV18 and TRBJ1-2, is NAGVMQNPRHLVRRRGQEARLRCSPMKGHSHVYWYRQLPEEGLKFMVYLQKENIIDESGMPKERFSAEFPKEGPSILRIQQVVRGDSAAYFCASSPSGLGGYTFGSGTRLTVV.